Each of the 25 T cell receptor beta chains below was sequenced from the same sample in a study of blood T cells in healthy people across ages. Using a J-beta primer mix together with a sample-barcoded 5' primer, a second PCR was run for roughly 7 to 12 cycles. TCRdb ran MiXCR on the 5' RACE reads and lists one entry per CDR3 protein. This sample has 1.5 million to 2 million distinct CDR3 sequences; 28% occur once, and the top ten carry more than 6%. The sample was blood. Receptors were obtained from a woman under 40 in good health.

This sequence joins TRBV7-2 and TRBJ2-7; 8 nucleotides line up with TRBD2. The CDR3 covers 14 residues. V lost 0 bases, J lost 12 bases, and 10 bases stayed unmatched. Germline V gene data show CDR1 as SGHTA and CDR2 as FQGNSA. CDR3 nucleotide sequence: TGTGCCAGCAGCTTAGCACAGGGCCCTAGCGGGCCGTACTTC. Translating gives CASSLAQGPSGPYF. Looking up the rest from reference TRBV7-2 and TRBJ2-7 gives the full variable domain: GAGVSQSPSNKVTEKGKDVELRCDPISGHTALYWYRQSLGQGLEFLIYFQGNSAPDKSGLPSDRFSAERTGGSVSTLTIQRTQQEDSAVYLCASSLAQGPSGPYFGPGTRLTVT.

This clonotype came up a few times. J is TRBJ2-1 and V is TRBV10-3; D gene uncertain. V lost 8 bases to trimming and J lost 3 bases, with 8 bases between them. Germline V gene data show CDR1 as ENHRY and CDR2 as SYGVKD. The CDR3 runs 12 residues. The CDR3 loop is CAIGQSYNEQFF. For the CDR3, the DNA is TGTGCCATCGGTCAGAGCTACAATGAGCAGTTCTTC.

V usage is TRBV20-1 and J usage is TRBJ2-5; 8 nucleotides match TRBD1. The J call may be mistaken, given a closer DNA end match to TRBJ2-7. The CDR3 has 16 amino acids. Germline CDR1 DFQATT, CDR2 SNEGSKA (reference sequence). The CDR3 is CSARDPPGQAIDEQYF. The DNA for the CDR3 is TGCAGTGCTAGAGATCCCCCGGGACAGGCCATCGACGAGCAGTACTTC.

The chain couples TRBV7-2 to TRBJ2-5; weak D call: TRBD1 (6 bases). Germline lookup yields CDR1 SGHTA and CDR2 FQGNSA. CDR3 size: 16 residues. V lost 0 bases, J lost 1 base, and 12 bases lay in between. The CDR3 bases are TGTGCCAGCAGCTTAGCACAGGGTATCTTCCAAGAGACCCAGTACTTC. Its translation: CASSLAQGIFQETQYF.

This clonotype has at least ten counts. CDR3 region: CASSLEASYQPQHF. The CDR3 DNA reads as TGTGCCAGCAGTTTAGAGGCGAGTTATCAGCCCCAGCATTTT. This chain connects TRBV12-3 or TRBV12-4 to TRBJ1-5; D remains unclear. The ends were cut back, 1 base at V and 5 bases at J, with 9 bases in the middle. The CDR3 runs to 14 residues.

The rearrangement links TRBV28 to TRBJ2-7; TRBD2 aligns across 9 bases. The germline V gene encodes CDR1 MDHEN and CDR2 SYDVKM. Unmatched junction bases numbered 12, after V lost 6 bases and J lost 3 bases. The CDR3 spans 16 residues. This chain's CDR3 is CASSPQAGGGFYEQYF. The CDR3 region has the DNA TGTGCCAGCAGCCCCCAGGCGGGGGGGGGCTTCTACGAGCAGTACTTC.

This chain connects TRBV6-1 to TRBJ1-5, with unresolved D. CDR1 MNHNS and CDR2 SASEGT come from the germline V gene. V was clipped by 6 bases and J by 2 bases, with 11 bases between them. This CDR3 is 14 amino acids long. The CDR3 DNA follows: TGTGCCAGCAGGGAATCCATGGGCAATCAGCCCCAGCATTTT. It yields the protein CASRESMGNQPQHF.

There are a few counts of this clonotype. This chain links TRBV14 with TRBJ2-7, with TRBD2 as a possible D gene (5 bases). Trimming stripped 1 base from V and 7 bases from J, with 17 bases between. The CDR3 is 15 amino acids. The V gene's germline CDR1 is SGHDN and CDR2 FVKESK. The CDR3 region is CASSQVDYLRGEQYF. Written as DNA, the CDR3 is TGTGCCAGCAGCCAAGTCGACTACCTGAGAGGGGAGCAGTACTTC.

In the case of this clonotype: Germline is not matched at one junction end, which may reflect a read error. The rearrangement links TRBV18 to TRBJ1-1; a possible D gene is TRBD1 (6 bases). CDR3 size: 15 residues. From germline, CDR1 is KGHSH and CDR2 LQKENI. The CDR3 spells CAGSPRGPHNTEAFF. The CDR3 nucleotides read TGTGCCGGCTCACCACGGGGGCCTCATAACACTGAAGCTTTCTTT. The entire variable domain, with the rest obtained from reference TRBV18 and TRBJ1-1, is as follows: NAGVMQNPRHLVRRRGQEARLRCSPMKGHSHVYWYRQLPEEGLKFMVYLQKENIIDESGMPKERFSAEFPKEGPSILRIQQVVRGDSAAYFCAGSPRGPHNTEAFFGQGTRLTVV.

The chain combines TRBV29-1 with TRBJ2-7; D remains unclear. Germline lookup yields CDR1 SQVTM and CDR2 ANQGSEA. V lost 5 bases and J lost 0, with 11 bases in between. There are 13 residues in the CDR3. In DNA, the CDR3 is TGCAGCGTTTGTGTCACCAGCTCCTACGAGCAGTACTTC. It yields the protein CSVCVTSSYEQYF.

The rearrangement uses TRBV20-1 and TRBJ2-3; 11 bases align to TRBD2. The ends lost 4 bases at V and 3 bases at J; junction bases unmatched: 9. The CDR3 is 16 residues long. Germline CDR1 reads DFQATT; CDR2 reads SNEGSKA (reference sequence). The CDR3 coding sequence is TGCAGTGCTACGATACCAAGACTAGCGGGGACAGATACGCAGTATTTT. This codes for CSATIPRLAGTDTQYF.

J is TRBJ1-2 and V is TRBV15, with D possibly being TRBD1 (6 bases). The CDR3 consists of 17 residues. The germline CDR1 and CDR2 sequences are LNHNV and YYDKDF (reference sequence). V shed 0 bases and J shed 6 bases, with 20 bases lying between them. This CDR3 reads CATSRDTLTGLIHGYTF. The CDR3 region has the DNA TGTGCCACCAGCAGAGATACTTTAACAGGGCTTATCCATGGCTACACCTTC.

This clonotype was seen a few times. The chain combines TRBV30 with TRBJ2-4; the D gene is possibly TRBD2 (6 bases). Judging by the DNA end, TRBJ2-7 fits better; the J call may be wrong. The CDR3 is made up of 13 amino acids. CDR1 is GTSNPN, CDR2 SVGIG, per germline (reference sequence). The CDR3 loop is CAWNGRGMGEQYF. For the CDR3, the DNA is TGTGCCTGGAACGGGCGGGGCATGGGCGAGCAGTACTTC.

At least ten counts were recorded for this clonotype. The V gene is TRBV6-5, the J gene TRBJ1-2; tentative D call: TRBD1 (5 bases). In germline, CDR1 is MNHEY, CDR2 SVGAGI. The V end was cut by 2 bases, the J end by 4 bases, with 11 bases between. The CDR3 is 14 residues long. CDR3 bases: TGTGCCAGCAGTTACAGTACAGGAGGCTATGGCTACACCTTC. It specifies CASSYSTGGYGYTF.

The rearrangement joins TRBV5-1 to TRBJ2-2; the D gene is possibly TRBD1 (5 bases). The CDR3 has 15 amino acids. V dropped 1 base and J dropped 7 bases, with 14 bases sitting between them. The germline gives CDR1 SGHRS, CDR2 YFSETQ. The CDR3: CASSLPGAHGGELFF. The DNA of the CDR3 is TGCGCCAGCAGCTTGCCTGGGGCCCACGGCGGGGAGCTGTTTTTT.

Note on this clonotype: A read error may explain this, as a much larger clone is one base away. The chain couples TRBV7-2 to TRBJ2-5; 9 positions match TRBD2. The germline V gene has CDR1 SGHTA and CDR2 FQGNSA. The CDR3 is 15 amino acids. As DNA, the CDR3 is TGTGCCAGCACTAGTGATGCGGGAGGGCAAGAGGCCCAGTACTTC. Translation gives CASTSDAGGQEAQYF.

This clonotype was seen more than once but under ten times. J is TRBJ1-2 and V is TRBV20-1, with TRBD1 matching 9 bases. V lost 1 base and J lost 8; bases outside the gene matches: 11. CDR1 is DFQATT and CDR2 is SNEGSKA in the germline V gene (reference sequence). The CDR3 covers 15 residues. The CDR3 spells CSARVPRTGAKGYTF. CDR3 nucleotide sequence: TGCAGTGCTAGAGTCCCTAGGACAGGGGCGAAGGGCTACACCTTC.

Comment on this clonotype: The junction departs from the called germline gene at one end, perhaps through a read error. This chain uses TRBV28 with TRBJ2-3; 10 positions agree with TRBD2. Germline lookup yields CDR1 MDHEN and CDR2 SYDVKM. This CDR3 has 14 residues. CDR3 nucleotide sequence: TGTACCAGCAGGGCTAGCGGGGGCGGAGATACGCAGTATTTT. It yields the protein CTSRASGGGDTQYF.

This clonotype was counted many times. V and J are TRBV4-3 and TRBJ2-4; D remains unclear. The CDR3 is made up of 15 amino acids. Between the trimmed V and J ends, which lost 0 bases and 2 bases, there was a span of 8 bases. Germline V gene lookup returns CDR1 LGHNA and CDR2 YSLEER. The CDR3: CASSQDRVSKNIQYF. The CDR3 bases are TGCGCCAGCAGCCAAGATAGGGTCTCCAAAAACATTCAGTACTTC.

This clonotype was picked up many times. J is TRBJ2-1 and V is TRBV29-1; D unclear. V was clipped by 0 bases and J by 6 bases, with 0 bases between them. Germline V gene sequence: CDR1 SQVTM, CDR2 ANQGSEA. The CDR3 contains 10 residues. The CDR3: CSVEDNEQFF. CDR3 DNA sequence: TGCAGCGTTGAAGACAATGAGCAGTTCTTC.

The chain recombines TRBV12-3 or TRBV12-4 with TRBJ2-3; 9 nucleotides align to TRBD1. The CDR3 is 13 amino acids. J was trimmed by 5 bases and V by 7 bases; bases with no gene match: 4. The CDR3 DNA sequence: TGTGCCAGCACCTGGACAGGGGTAGATACGCAGTATTTT. This translates into CASTWTGVDTQYF.

This clonotype was observed at least ten times. The J gene is TRBJ2-2, the V gene TRBV3-1; D may be TRBD1 (6 bases). The CDR3 spans 13 residues. Germline V gene sequence: CDR1 LGHDT, CDR2 YNNKEL (reference sequence). V dropped 4 bases and J dropped 6 bases, with 9 bases sitting between them. Here the CDR3 DNA reads TGTGCCAGCAGCCGAACAGGGCCCGGGGAGCTGTTTTTT. As protein: CASSRTGPGELFF. The complete variable domain, with remaining parts taken from reference TRBV3-1 and TRBJ2-2, reads DTAVSQTPKYLVTQMGNDKSIKCEQNLGHDTMYWYKQDSKKFLKIMFSYNNKELIINETVPNRFSPKSPDKAHLNLHINSLELGDSAVYFCASSRTGPGELFFGEGSRLTVL.

In its sample, this clonotype was seen many times. The chain combines TRBV6-8 with TRBJ1-2, with unresolved D. Germline loops: CDR1 MNHGY, CDR2 SAAAGT. The CDR3 loop spans 14 amino acids. V lost 5 bases and J lost 4, with 14 bases in between. The CDR3 sequence: CASSEGHGCYGYTF. The CDR3 DNA reads as TGTGCCAGCAGTGAAGGGCACGGCTGCTATGGCTACACCTTC.

The chain has TRBV6-6 and TRBJ2-2; tentatively, D is TRBD1 (6 bases). Germline CDR1 MNHNY, CDR2 SVGAGI (reference sequence). Trimming took 6 bases from V and 0 from J, leaving 14 bases between them. The CDR3 covers 16 residues. The CDR3 loop is CASRQPTGTNTGELFF. CDR3 nucleotides: TGTGCCAGCAGGCAACCAACAGGGACGAACACCGGGGAGCTGTTTTTT.

Comment on this clonotype: One end of the junction is discordant with germline, which a read error may explain. The genes are TRBV10-3 and TRBJ2-7; D is undetermined. Germline values: CDR1 ENHRY, CDR2 SYGVKD. The CDR3 length is 13 residues. Here the CDR3 DNA reads TGTGCCATCAGTAAATCGCCGCCTTACGGGCAGTACTTC. Amino acid sequence: CAISKSPPYGQYF.